The sequence of this TCR beta chain was determined in a study of cytomegalovirus exposure and HLA in healthy donors. General observations from the study: In vitro testing confirmed a few CMV-associated chains as specific for CMV antigens. According to a subsequent analysis, TCR clusters from the first cohort were inclined to appear together in the roughly 120 validation repertoires. The authors enumerated 150 to 200 TCR beta chains as linked to cytomegalovirus. Most TCR sequences showed up rarely, but some public TCRs showed up in many donors.

Concerning this clone itself: Antigen unknown.

Sequencing used immunoSEQ multiplex PCR; TCRdb keeps in-frame clones, though not all of them. The sample includes approximately 200,000 clones, roughly 84% of them seen just once. In germline, CDR1 is MDHEN, CDR2 SYDVKM. V lost 5 bases, J lost 9 bases, and 21 bases lay in between. The CDR3 loop spans 15 amino acids. The specimen was PBMCs. This TCR derives from a man aged 18 to 30 in good health and CMV-seropositive. The V call is TRBV28, the J call TRBJ2-3; possibly TRBD2 for D (6 bases). CDR3 region: CASSPAGRLLGTQYF. The CDR3 DNA reads as TGTGCCAGCAGTCCCGCGGGACGACTCTTGGGGACGCAGTATTTT.